This entry is about one T cell receptor (beta chain). The antigen remains unidentified. Germline V gene data show CDR1 as DFQATT and CDR2 as SNEGSKA (reference sequence). The CDR3 runs to 14 residues. Trimming took off 2 bases at V and 7 bases at J, with 17 bases between the two ends. This sample is drawn from a study of identical twins. Whole-study results and caveats: Fewer insertions marked abundant cord blood beta clonotypes; young adult naive trended weakly, memory not at all.

Using its own MiXCR run on the 5' RACE reads, TCRdb lists one record per CDR3 protein. The sample gives roughly 1.6 million distinct CDR3 sequences, under 35% of which show up once; 0.25% to 0.3% is in the top ten. The rearrangement joins TRBV20-1 to TRBJ1-1, with a weak D call TRBD1 (5 bases). The sequencing input was cord blood. The sequence derives from a newborn girl in good health. CDR3 DNA: TGCAGTGCTAGAACGGGGCCAGGGCGCGATGAAGCTTTCTTT. As protein: CSARTGPGRDEAFF.